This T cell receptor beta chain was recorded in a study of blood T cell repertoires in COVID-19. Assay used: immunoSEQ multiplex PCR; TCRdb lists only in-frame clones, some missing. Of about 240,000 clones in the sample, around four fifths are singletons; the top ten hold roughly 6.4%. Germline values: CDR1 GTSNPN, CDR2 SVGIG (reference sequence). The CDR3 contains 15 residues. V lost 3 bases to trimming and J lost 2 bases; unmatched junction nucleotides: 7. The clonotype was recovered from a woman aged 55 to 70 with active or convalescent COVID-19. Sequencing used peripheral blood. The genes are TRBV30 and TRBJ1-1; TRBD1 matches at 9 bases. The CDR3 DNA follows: TGTGCCTGGAGCCCTGGACAGGGGAGAAACACTGAAGCTTTCTTT. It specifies CAWSPGQGRNTEAFF.